This is a list of T cell receptor beta chains from one sample in a study of cytomegalovirus exposure and HLA in healthy donors. Generated by immunoSEQ multiplex PCR, the TCRdb table keeps only in-frame clones and is missing some. The data contain 100,000 to 120,000 clones, roughly four fifths of them seen just once; the ten biggest clones take up under 1.5%. The sample consisted of PBMCs. The receptors were sampled from a woman in her 30s in good health and CMV-seronegative. Each CDR3 is given with its conserved first and last residue. D genes are given only for firm matches. Some rows mark clone size as missing; the rest say once, few, many or name a class of expanded clone.

j_gene: TRBJ2-2; abundance: -; v_gene: TRBV14; d_gene: -; CDR3aa: CASSALLSGELFF; CDR3nt: TGTGCCAGCAGCGCACTACTTTCCGGGGAGCTGTTTTTT
j_gene: TRBJ2-5; abundance: -; v_gene: TRBV5-8; d_gene: TRBD2; CDR3aa: CASSAGTSGRRQETQYF; CDR3nt: TGTGCCAGCAGCGCCGGGACTAGCGGGAGAAGACAAGAGACCCAGTACTTC
j_gene: TRBJ2-7; abundance: -; v_gene: TRBV5-6; d_gene: -; CDR3aa: CASSSRIRDNAYEQYF; CDR3nt: TGTGCCAGCAGTTCACGTATCCGGGACAACGCCTACGAGCAGTACTTC
j_gene: TRBJ2-2; abundance: -; v_gene: TRBV9; d_gene: TRBD1; CDR3aa: CASSSTLRGLNSGELFF; CDR3nt: TGTGCCAGCAGCTCTACGCTCAGGGGGCTGAATTCCGGGGAGCTGTTTTTT
j_gene: TRBJ2-5; abundance: -; v_gene: TRBV29-1; d_gene: TRBD2; CDR3aa: CSVEGPVGLAGETQYF; CDR3nt: TGCAGCGTTGAAGGCCCGGTGGGACTAGCGGGAGAGACCCAGTACTTC
j_gene: TRBJ2-5; abundance: few; v_gene: TRBV7-2; d_gene: -; CDR3aa: CASSLSRAQETQYF; CDR3nt: TGTGCCAGCAGCTTATCCAGGGCCCAAGAGACCCAGTACTTC
j_gene: TRBJ2-7; abundance: -; v_gene: TRBV27; d_gene: TRBD1; CDR3aa: CASSLRTGNEQYF; CDR3nt: TGTGCCAGCAGTTTAAGGACAGGGAACGAGCAGTACTTC
j_gene: TRBJ1-4; abundance: -; v_gene: TRBV27; d_gene: -; CDR3aa: CASQGANEKLFF; CDR3nt: TGTGCCAGCCAAGGGGCTAATGAAAAACTGTTTTTT
j_gene: TRBJ1-5; abundance: -; v_gene: TRBV9; d_gene: TRBD1; CDR3aa: CASSAGQPNQPQHF; CDR3nt: TGTGCCAGCAGCGCGGGACAGCCAAATCAGCCCCAGCATTTT
j_gene: TRBJ2-3; abundance: -; v_gene: TRBV7-8; d_gene: TRBD2; CDR3aa: CASSLHSSGRSTDTQYF; CDR3nt: TGTGCCAGCAGCCTGCACTCTAGCGGGAGGTCAACAGATACGCAGTATTTT
j_gene: TRBJ2-2; abundance: -; v_gene: TRBV27; d_gene: -; CDR3aa: CASSQGAGELFF; CDR3nt: TGTGCCAGCAGTCAGGGTGCCGGGGAGCTGTTTTTT
j_gene: TRBJ1-2; abundance: -; v_gene: TRBV6-1; d_gene: TRBD1; CDR3aa: CASSGDRGETNYGYTF; CDR3nt: TGTGCCAGCAGTGGGGACAGGGGGGAAACTAACTATGGCTACACCTTC
j_gene: TRBJ1-6; abundance: -; v_gene: TRBV15; d_gene: -; CDR3aa: CATSRDRERSSPLHF; CDR3nt: TGTGCCACCAGCAGAGACAGGGAAAGGAGCTCACCCCTCCACTTT
j_gene: TRBJ1-2; abundance: -; v_gene: TRBV2; d_gene: -; CDR3aa: CASHFNYMGANYGYTF; CDR3nt: TGTGCCAGCCACTTTAACTACATGGGAGCTAACTATGGCTACACCTTC
j_gene: TRBJ1-1; abundance: -; v_gene: TRBV11-2; d_gene: TRBD1; CDR3aa: CASSLGGGETEAFF; CDR3nt: TGTGCCAGCAGCTTAGGAGGGGGCGAGACTGAAGCTTTCTTT
j_gene: TRBJ2-7; abundance: -; v_gene: TRBV6-1; d_gene: -; CDR3aa: CASSLEGFGYEQYF; CDR3nt: TGTGCCAGCAGTCTCGAGGGTTTTGGCTACGAGCAGTACTTC
j_gene: TRBJ2-5; abundance: -; v_gene: TRBV10-2; d_gene: TRBD2; CDR3aa: CASSVTSGSKETQYF; CDR3nt: TGCGCCAGCAGTGTTACTAGCGGGAGTAAAGAGACCCAGTACTTC
j_gene: TRBJ2-2; abundance: -; v_gene: TRBV18; d_gene: -; CDR3aa: CASCLKNTGELFF; CDR3nt: TGTGCCAGCTGCCTAAAGAACACCGGGGAGCTGTTTTTT
j_gene: TRBJ1-2; abundance: -; v_gene: TRBV25-1; d_gene: -; CDR3aa: CASSVTEGAGYTF; CDR3nt: TGTGCCAGCAGTGTGACAGAAGGCGCGGGCTACACCTTC
j_gene: TRBJ1-5; abundance: -; v_gene: TRBV19; d_gene: TRBD1; CDR3aa: CASSSRQGAGQPQHF; CDR3nt: TGTGCCAGTAGTTCCCGACAGGGGGCAGGCCAGCCCCAGCATTTT
j_gene: TRBJ2-5; abundance: -; v_gene: TRBV7-2; d_gene: TRBD2; CDR3aa: CASSYGGGETQYF; CDR3nt: TGTGCCAGCAGCTATGGCGGGGGTGAGACCCAGTACTTC
j_gene: TRBJ1-2; abundance: -; v_gene: TRBV25-1; d_gene: -; CDR3aa: CASRPGVTAGNYGYTF; CDR3nt: TGTGCCAGCAGGCCAGGGGTTACGGCCGGAAACTATGGCTACACCTTC
j_gene: TRBJ2-7; abundance: -; v_gene: TRBV28; d_gene: -; CDR3aa: CATYGAGRTEQYF; CDR3nt: TGTGCCACCTATGGGGCAGGGAGGACCGAGCAGTACTTC
j_gene: TRBJ1-2; abundance: -; v_gene: TRBV28; d_gene: -; CDR3aa: CASTTRQKPNNYGYTF; CDR3nt: TGTGCCAGCACTACCAGACAGAAACCAAATAACTATGGCTACACCTTC
j_gene: TRBJ1-3; abundance: -; v_gene: TRBV4-3; d_gene: TRBD1; CDR3aa: CASSQDQGAGGNTIYF; CDR3nt: TGCGCCAGCAGCCAAGATCAGGGGGCCGGTGGAAACACCATATATTTT
j_gene: TRBJ2-2; abundance: -; v_gene: TRBV11-3; d_gene: TRBD1; CDR3aa: CASSLAGTGNTGELFF; CDR3nt: TGTGCCAGCAGCTTAGCCGGGACAGGGAACACCGGGGAGCTGTTTTTT
j_gene: TRBJ2-1; abundance: few; v_gene: TRBV20-1; d_gene: -; CDR3aa: CSAYYNEQFF; CDR3nt: TGCAGTGCCTATTACAATGAGCAGTTCTTC
j_gene: TRBJ1-2; abundance: -; v_gene: TRBV9; d_gene: TRBD1; CDR3aa: CASSSRQGYGYTF; CDR3nt: TGTGCCAGCAGCTCCCGACAGGGCTATGGCTACACCTTC
j_gene: TRBJ1-2; abundance: few; v_gene: TRBV28; d_gene: TRBD1; CDR3aa: CASSPAGTGARYGYTF; CDR3nt: TGTGCCAGCAGTCCCGCCGGGACAGGGGCTAGATATGGCTACACCTTC
j_gene: TRBJ1-1; abundance: -; v_gene: TRBV7-7; d_gene: -; CDR3aa: CASSQGMDSEAFF; CDR3nt: TGTGCCAGCAGCCAAGGCATGGACAGTGAAGCTTTCTTT
j_gene: TRBJ2-1; abundance: -; v_gene: TRBV28; d_gene: TRBD1; CDR3aa: CASSLRGLAYNEQFF; CDR3nt: TGTGCCAGCAGTTTAAGGGGGCTCGCCTACAATGAGCAGTTCTTC
j_gene: TRBJ2-7; abundance: -; v_gene: TRBV5-8; d_gene: -; CDR3aa: CASSRGGHIGEQYF; CDR3nt: TGTGCCAGCAGCAGGGGCGGCCACATCGGCGAGCAGTACTTC
j_gene: TRBJ2-2; abundance: -; v_gene: TRBV7-2; d_gene: -; CDR3aa: CASSLRANPANTGELFF; CDR3nt: TGTGCCAGCAGCTTGAGGGCTAACCCAGCGAACACCGGGGAGCTGTTTTTT
j_gene: TRBJ1-1; abundance: -; v_gene: TRBV7-6; d_gene: TRBD1; CDR3aa: CASSTWDRANTEAFF; CDR3nt: TGTGCCAGCAGCACTTGGGACAGGGCCAACACTGAAGCTTTCTTT
j_gene: TRBJ2-5; abundance: -; v_gene: TRBV4-3; d_gene: -; CDR3aa: CASSLDTGWKETQYF; CDR3nt: TGCGCCAGCAGCCTGGATACAGGGTGGAAAGAGACCCAGTACTTC
j_gene: TRBJ2-1; abundance: -; v_gene: TRBV30; d_gene: -; CDR3aa: CAGRLGALSYNEQFF; CDR3nt: TGTGCCGGGCGCCTGGGGGCCTTGTCCTACAATGAGCAGTTCTTC
j_gene: TRBJ1-6; abundance: -; v_gene: TRBV5-6; d_gene: -; CDR3aa: CASSYINSPLHF; CDR3nt: TGTGCCAGCAGCTATATAAATTCACCCCTCCACTTT
j_gene: TRBJ2-3; abundance: -; v_gene: TRBV5-1; d_gene: TRBD2; CDR3aa: CASSLTGSGGATNTQYF; CDR3nt: TGCGCCAGCAGCTTGACCGGTAGCGGGGGGGCCACAAATACGCAGTATTTT
j_gene: TRBJ2-7; abundance: -; v_gene: TRBV7-9; d_gene: TRBD2; CDR3aa: CASSLELAYEQYF; CDR3nt: TGTGCCAGCAGCTTAGAACTAGCGTACGAGCAGTACTTC
j_gene: TRBJ2-7; abundance: once; v_gene: TRBV28; d_gene: TRBD2; CDR3aa: CASSPAGGLTYEQYF; CDR3nt: TGTGCCAGCAGTCCAGCGGGGGGGCTCACCTACGAGCAGTACTTC
j_gene: TRBJ1-3; abundance: -; v_gene: TRBV4-3; d_gene: -; CDR3aa: CASGSGHGNTIYF; CDR3nt: TGCGCCAGCGGGTCAGGGCACGGAAACACCATATATTTT
j_gene: TRBJ2-1; abundance: -; v_gene: TRBV28; d_gene: TRBD2; CDR3aa: CASSPGGAGGPGNEQFF; CDR3nt: TGTGCCAGCAGTCCCGGGGGCGCGGGAGGGCCAGGAAATGAGCAGTTCTTC
j_gene: TRBJ2-1; abundance: few; v_gene: TRBV7-2; d_gene: -; CDR3aa: CASSFEQQPYNEQFF; CDR3nt: TGTGCCAGCAGCTTTGAACAACAACCCTACAATGAGCAGTTCTTC
j_gene: TRBJ2-2; abundance: -; v_gene: TRBV5-4; d_gene: TRBD1; CDR3aa: CASSWDSNTGELFF; CDR3nt: TGTGCCAGCAGCTGGGACAGCAACACCGGGGAGCTGTTTTTT
j_gene: TRBJ2-7; abundance: -; v_gene: TRBV28; d_gene: -; CDR3aa: CASSLDSLSAYEQYF; CDR3nt: TGTGCCAGCAGCCTGGACTCGTTATCGGCCTACGAGCAGTACTTC
j_gene: TRBJ2-7; abundance: -; v_gene: TRBV28; d_gene: -; CDR3aa: CASSFLTYEQYF; CDR3nt: TGTGCCAGCAGTTTCTTAACCTACGAGCAGTACTTC
j_gene: TRBJ1-2; abundance: -; v_gene: TRBV29-1; d_gene: -; CDR3aa: CSVGHAYGYTF; CDR3nt: TGCAGCGTTGGGCACGCTTATGGCTACACCTTC
j_gene: TRBJ1-3; abundance: -; v_gene: TRBV5-6; d_gene: TRBD1; CDR3aa: CASSRPGQVAGNTIYF; CDR3nt: TGTGCCAGCAGCCGACCAGGACAGGTTGCTGGAAACACCATATATTTT